Only a few counts were recorded for the clone carrying this TCR beta chain. This CDR3 is built from 15 residues. V shed 5 bases and J 4 bases; nucleotides not matched to a gene: 10. CDR1 and CDR2 (germline): LNHDA, SQIVND (reference sequence). The data were taken from a study of T cells in localized non-small cell lung cancer. Data came from immunoSEQ multiplex PCR; TCRdb stores just in-frame clones and leaves some out. This table holds 30,000 or so clones, about 92% found once. The TCR comes from a female donor over 55 with stage I lung adenocarcinoma. The sequenced sample was peripheral blood, obtained before any cancer treatment. The chain employs TRBV19 and TRBJ1-1, with 7 bases aligning to TRBD1. Here the CDR3 DNA reads TGTGCCAGTAGTCCTGAGGGGGCTGTAGGCACTGAAGCTTTCTTT. Its protein is CASSPEGAVGTEAFF.